A single sample gave rise to the 16 T cell receptor beta chains below, sequenced in a study of blood T cell repertoires in COVID-19. Assay: immunoSEQ multiplex PCR; the TCRdb copy retains only in-frame clones and omits some. This sample has about 370,000 clones, with around 89% found just once. The sample comprised peripheral blood. The origin of the receptors is a man in his late teens or twenties with active or convalescent COVID-19.

V is TRBV15 and J is TRBJ1-5; 8 bases are shared with TRBD1. CDR1 and CDR2 (germline): LNHNV, YYDKDF (reference sequence). This CDR3 region has 17 residues. J gave up 1 base and V 5 bases, and 10 bases lay outside the gene matches. The CDR3 DNA reads as TGTGCCACCAGCTCCATCGGGACAGGTGTGAGCAATCAGCCCCAGCATTTT. It translates to CATSSIGTGVSNQPQHF.

The chain joins TRBV7-2 to TRBJ2-3; 16 bases line up with TRBD2. Losses at the gene ends were 4 bases for V and 8 bases for J; bases not matched to a gene: 9. Germline V gene lookup returns CDR1 SGHTA and CDR2 FQGNSA. The CDR3 spans 17 residues. CDR3 sequence (DNA): TGTGCCAGCAGCTCCCCGGGACTAGCGGGGGGGCGGGGTACGCAGTATTTT. This codes for CASSSPGLAGGRGTQYF.

This chain joins TRBV9 and TRBJ2-7, with 10 positions matching TRBD1. After removal of 6 bases from V and 2 bases from J, the junction contained 5 bases not matched to a gene. Germline loops: CDR1 SGDLS, CDR2 YYNGEE. The length of the CDR3 is 14 residues. CDR3 region: CASNRQGATYEQYF. The DNA of the CDR3 is TGTGCCAGCAACCGACAGGGGGCCACCTACGAGCAGTACTTC.

The genes are TRBV2 and TRBJ1-2; D remains unclear. CDR1 is SNHLY and CDR2 is FYNNEI in the germline V gene. This CDR3 has 13 residues. V was clipped by 7 bases and J by 2 bases, with 11 bases between them. The DNA for the CDR3 is TGTGCCAGCATTAGTTGGGAGAACTATGGCTACACCTTC. This encodes CASISWENYGYTF.

This chain connects TRBV11-2 to TRBJ1-1, with a weak D call TRBD1 (6 bases). The germline gives CDR1 SGHAT, CDR2 FQNNGV. The CDR3 sequence is 16 residues long. Deletions cut 2 bases from V and 0 bases from J, with 13 bases between. The CDR3 here is CASSLSQGRMNTEAFF. The CDR3 DNA reads as TGTGCCAGCAGCTTATCTCAGGGGAGAATGAACACTGAAGCTTTCTTT.

The chain combines TRBV3-1 (or the pseudogene TRBV3-2) with TRBJ2-7; 8 bases are a match to TRBD1. This CDR3 comprises 13 residues. With 5 bases clipped from V and 4 bases from J, the junction kept 4 bases outside the gene matches. Germline assignment: CDR1 LGHDT and CDR2 YNNKEL (reference sequence). The CDR3: CASSMNRGYEQYF. DNA of the CDR3: TGTGCCAGCAGCATGAACAGGGGGTACGAGCAGTACTTC.

The chain uses TRBV7-2 and TRBJ1-4, with a tentative D call TRBD1 (6 bases). Germline CDR1 SGHTA, CDR2 FQGNSA. The CDR3 is 14 residues long. Trimming took off 3 bases at V and 8 bases at J, with 13 bases between the two ends. CDR3 sequence: CASSFLGAGEKLFF. DNA of the CDR3: TGTGCCAGCAGCTTTTTGGGGGCTGGCGAAAAACTGTTTTTT. The whole variable domain, filled in from reference TRBV7-2 and TRBJ1-4, reads GAGVSQSPSNKVTEKGKDVELRCDPISGHTALYWYRQSLGQGLEFLIYFQGNSAPDKSGLPSDRFSAERTGGSVSTLTIQRTQQEDSAVYLCASSFLGAGEKLFFGSGTQLSVL.

The chain recombines TRBV7-8 with TRBJ2-1, with 8 positions matching TRBD2. There are 19 residues in the CDR3. V shed 5 bases and J 0 bases; nucleotides not matched to a gene: 15. Germline values: CDR1 SGHVS, CDR2 FQNEAQ. The CDR3 sequence is CASSPKRLATKSSYNEQFF. Written as DNA, the CDR3 is TGTGCCAGCAGCCCCAAAAGACTAGCGACCAAGAGCTCCTACAATGAGCAGTTCTTC.

This chain connects TRBV2 to TRBJ1-3, with 7 bases fitting TRBD1. CDR3 length: 16 residues. The germline V gene has CDR1 SNHLY and CDR2 FYNNEI. Trimming cost V 3 bases and J 5 bases; bases outside gene matches: 10. The chain's CDR3 is CASSETWTGSRNTIYF. The DNA of the CDR3 is TGTGCCAGCAGTGAGACCTGGACAGGCAGTAGAAACACCATATATTTT.

V gene TRBV4-3 combines with J gene TRBJ1-6; D remains unclear. The germline gives CDR1 LGHNA, CDR2 YSLEER. V was pared by 2 bases and J by 7 bases, with 12 bases between. The CDR3 contains 15 residues. The CDR3 nucleotides are TGCGCCAGCAGCCAAAGCCTTAGTGAGAATTCACCCCTCCACTTT. Translated, it gives CASSQSLSENSPLHF.

The gene calls are TRBV2 and TRBJ1-2; D is ambiguous. The CDR3 has 14 residues. The V gene lost 5 bases and the J gene lost 1 base, with 11 bases spanning the gap. Germline CDR1 SNHLY, CDR2 FYNNEI. The CDR3 nucleotides are TGTGCCAGCAGTCTGAGAAGCCGTAACTATGGCTACACCTTC. This encodes CASSLRSRNYGYTF. The full variable domain, in which reference TRBV2 and TRBJ1-2 provide the parts outside the CDR3, is EPEVTQTPSHQVTQMGQEVILRCVPISNHLYFYWYRQILGQKVEFLVSFYNNEISEKSEIFDDQFSVERPDGSNFTLKIRSTKLEDSAMYFCASSLRSRNYGYTFGSGTRLTVV.

J is TRBJ1-5 and V is TRBV28, with D hard to call. The CDR3 is 15 amino acids. Looked up from germline, CDR1 is MDHEN and CDR2 is SYDVKM. V was shortened by 2 bases and J by 5 bases, with 13 bases between the two germline ends. Here the CDR3 reads CASSLKRDTYQPQHF. The DNA for the CDR3 is TGTGCCAGCAGTTTAAAACGGGATACCTATCAGCCCCAGCATTTT.

This chain joins TRBV9 and TRBJ2-7; D not certain. Germline values: CDR1 SGDLS, CDR2 YYNGEE. CDR3 length equals 12 residues. V lost 3 bases and J 6 bases, leaving 10 bases between the germline ends. The CDR3 region is CASSDQPGEQYF. CDR3 bases: TGTGCCAGCAGCGACCAACCAGGCGAGCAGTACTTC. The complete variable domain, with remaining parts taken from reference TRBV9 and TRBJ2-7, reads DSGVTQTPKHLITATGQRVTLRCSPRSGDLSVYWYQQSLDQGLQFLIQYYNGEERAKGNILERFSAQQFPDLHSELNLSSLELGDSALYFCASSDQPGEQYFGPGTRLTVT.

The CDR3 reads CASSAWTGADTQYF. In nucleotides, the CDR3 is TGTGCCAGCAGTGCCTGGACAGGGGCAGATACGCAGTATTTT. The gene calls are TRBV2 and TRBJ2-3, with 9 bases matching TRBD1. CDR3 length: 14 residues. V shed 4 bases and J 4 bases; nucleotides not matched to a gene: 3. CDR1 and CDR2 (germline): SNHLY, FYNNEI.

V usage is TRBV11-3 and J usage is TRBJ2-1; 7 bases are shared with TRBD2. Germline lookup yields CDR1 SGHNT and CDR2 YENEEA. This CDR3 spans 17 amino acids. V shed 3 bases, J shed 0 bases, and the junction held 8 bases outside the gene matches. In DNA, the CDR3 is TGTGCCAGCAGCTTGGTAAGCGGGAAGAGCTCCTACAATGAGCAGTTCTTC. It encodes CASSLVSGKSSYNEQFF.

This chain joins TRBV18 and TRBJ2-7; 9 bases fit TRBD2. The CDR3 spans 16 residues. Per the germline V gene, CDR1 is KGHSH and CDR2 is LQKENI. The J segment lost 1 base and the V segment lost 3 bases, leaving 7 bases of the junction unmatched. The CDR3 coding sequence is TGTGCCAGCTCACCTAATCCAGCGGGAGGATCCTACGAGCAGTACTTC. Its translation: CASSPNPAGGSYEQYF.